The rows below give T cell receptor beta chains drawn from one sample of a study of blood T cell repertoires in COVID-19. Clones were read by immunoSEQ multiplex PCR, and TCRdb kept only the in-frame ones, dropping some. This table has 110,000 to 150,000 clones, 79% appearing once. The source material was peripheral blood. The receptors stem from a man aged 60-69 years with acute or convalescent COVID-19. The CDR3 runs from the conserved cysteine through the conserved F or W. Each record gives: CDR3 length, J gene, V gene, CDR3 protein.

cdr3_length: 14; j_call: TRBJ2-2; v_call: TRBV29-1; cdr3_aa: CSVGQGANTGELFF
cdr3_length: 15; j_call: TRBJ2-3; v_call: TRBV4-1; cdr3_aa: CASSQLIGSTDTQYF
cdr3_length: 13; j_call: TRBJ2-5; v_call: TRBV30; cdr3_aa: CATGTGGLETQYF
cdr3_length: 12; j_call: TRBJ1-5; v_call: TRBV29-1; cdr3_aa: CSVGGINQPQHF
cdr3_length: 14; j_call: TRBJ1-6; v_call: TRBV7-2; cdr3_aa: CASSQRTGDSPLHF
cdr3_length: 11; j_call: TRBJ2-1; v_call: TRBV7-2; cdr3_aa: CASRSFNEQFF
cdr3_length: 15; j_call: TRBJ2-7; v_call: TRBV9; cdr3_aa: CASSVATGQGYEQYF
cdr3_length: 15; j_call: TRBJ1-3; v_call: TRBV30; cdr3_aa: CAWSRDSGSGNTIYF
cdr3_length: 13; j_call: TRBJ1-2; v_call: TRBV6-5; cdr3_aa: CASSQTGVHGYTF
cdr3_length: 12; j_call: TRBJ1-1; v_call: TRBV12-3/TRBV12-4; cdr3_aa: CASSRLNTEAFF
cdr3_length: 16; j_call: TRBJ2-3; v_call: TRBV27; cdr3_aa: CVSSGTSGKRTDTQYF
cdr3_length: 17; j_call: TRBJ1-1; v_call: TRBV19; cdr3_aa: CASSRDRTLSPNTEAFF
cdr3_length: 15; j_call: TRBJ1-5; v_call: TRBV27; cdr3_aa: CASSPEGRSNQPQHF